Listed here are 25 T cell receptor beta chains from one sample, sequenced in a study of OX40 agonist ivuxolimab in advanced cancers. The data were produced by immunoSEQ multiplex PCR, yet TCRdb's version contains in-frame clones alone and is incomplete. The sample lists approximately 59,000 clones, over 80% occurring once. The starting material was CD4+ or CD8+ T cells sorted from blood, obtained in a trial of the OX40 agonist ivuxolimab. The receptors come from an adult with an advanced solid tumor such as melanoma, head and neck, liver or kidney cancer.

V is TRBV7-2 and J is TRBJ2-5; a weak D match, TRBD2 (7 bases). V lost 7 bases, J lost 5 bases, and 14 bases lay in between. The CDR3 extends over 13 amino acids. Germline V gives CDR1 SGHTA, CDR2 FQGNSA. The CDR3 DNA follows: TGTGCCAGCACCCGGGGGGCTGCGGAGACCCAGTACTTC. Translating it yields CASTRGAAETQYF. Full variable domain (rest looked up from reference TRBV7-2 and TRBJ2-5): GAGVSQSPSNKVTEKGKDVELRCDPISGHTALYWYRQSLGQGLEFLIYFQGNSAPDKSGLPSDRFSAERTGGSVSTLTIQRTQQEDSAVYLCASTRGAAETQYFGPGTRLLVL.

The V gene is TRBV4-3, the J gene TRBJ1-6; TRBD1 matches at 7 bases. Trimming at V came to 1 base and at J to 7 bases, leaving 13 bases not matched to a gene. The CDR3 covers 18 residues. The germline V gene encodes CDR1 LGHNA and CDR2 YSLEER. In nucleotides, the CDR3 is TGCGCCAGCAGCCAAGCATCCATCTCGACAGGGCCAAATTCACCCCTCCACTTT. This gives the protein CASSQASISTGPNSPLHF.

For the CDR3, the DNA is TGTGCCAGCAGTCGAGGAACCTACGAGCAGTACTTC. Protein: CASSRGTYEQYF. The rearrangement joins TRBV28 to TRBJ2-7; D gene unclear. Trimming pared 5 bases from V and 2 bases from J, leaving 7 bases between. Germline V gives CDR1 MDHEN, CDR2 SYDVKM. This CDR3 contains 12 residues.

The CDR3 nucleotides are TGCGCCAGCAGCCAAGGCGGACCAGGGATTTCCTACGAGCAGTACTTC. Amino acid sequence: CASSQGGPGISYEQYF. J is TRBJ2-5 and V is TRBV4-3, with a tentative D call TRBD1 (5 bases). The DNA end is a closer match to TRBJ2-7, so the J assignment may be wrong. The CDR3 totals 16 residues. CDR1 and CDR2 from the germline V gene are LGHNA and YSLEER.

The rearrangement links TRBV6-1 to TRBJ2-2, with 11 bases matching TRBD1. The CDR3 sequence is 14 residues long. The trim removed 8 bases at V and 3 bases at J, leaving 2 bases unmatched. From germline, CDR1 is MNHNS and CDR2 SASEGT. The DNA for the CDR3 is TGTGCCAGCTTGGGACAGGGGGACACCGGGGAGCTGTTTTTT. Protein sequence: CASLGQGDTGELFF.

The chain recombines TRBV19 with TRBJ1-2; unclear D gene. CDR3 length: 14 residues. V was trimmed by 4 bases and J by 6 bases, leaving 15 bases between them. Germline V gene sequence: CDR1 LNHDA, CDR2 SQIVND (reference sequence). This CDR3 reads CASSTVLRRDGYTF. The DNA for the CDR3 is TGTGCCAGTAGTACGGTTCTTAGAAGAGATGGCTACACCTTC.

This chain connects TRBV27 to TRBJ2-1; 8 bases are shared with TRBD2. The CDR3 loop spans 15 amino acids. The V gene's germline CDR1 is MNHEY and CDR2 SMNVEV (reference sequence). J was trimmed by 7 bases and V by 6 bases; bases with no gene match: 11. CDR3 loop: CASSIGTSGLNEQFF. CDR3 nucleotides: TGTGCCAGCAGCATCGGGACTAGTGGGCTGAATGAGCAGTTCTTC.

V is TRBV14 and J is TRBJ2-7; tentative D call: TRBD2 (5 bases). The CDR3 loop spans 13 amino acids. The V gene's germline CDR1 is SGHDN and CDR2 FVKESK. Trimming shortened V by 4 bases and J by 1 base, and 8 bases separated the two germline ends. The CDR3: CASSLGLSYEQYF. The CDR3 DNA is TGTGCCAGCAGCCTCGGACTTTCCTACGAGCAGTACTTC.

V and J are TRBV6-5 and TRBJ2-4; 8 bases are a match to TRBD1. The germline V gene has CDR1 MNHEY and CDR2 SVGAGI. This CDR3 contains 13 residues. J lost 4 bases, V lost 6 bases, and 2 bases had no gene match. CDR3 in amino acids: CASRGTGKNIQYF. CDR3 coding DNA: TGTGCCAGCAGAGGGACAGGAAAAAACATTCAGTACTTC.

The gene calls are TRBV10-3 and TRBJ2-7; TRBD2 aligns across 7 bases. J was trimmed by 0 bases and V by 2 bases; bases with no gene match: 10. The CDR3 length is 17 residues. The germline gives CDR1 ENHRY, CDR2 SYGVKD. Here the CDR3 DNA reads TGTGCCATCAGTGAGGGCCGTAGAGCGGGAACCTCCTACGAGCAGTACTTC. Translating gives CAISEGRRAGTSYEQYF.

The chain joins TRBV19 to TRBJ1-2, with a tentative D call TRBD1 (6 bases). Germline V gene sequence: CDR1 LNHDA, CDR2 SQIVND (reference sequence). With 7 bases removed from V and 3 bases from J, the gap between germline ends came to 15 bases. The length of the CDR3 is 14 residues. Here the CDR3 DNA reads TGTGCCAGTACCCGTACAGGGAGATACTATGGCTACACCTTC. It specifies CASTRTGRYYGYTF.

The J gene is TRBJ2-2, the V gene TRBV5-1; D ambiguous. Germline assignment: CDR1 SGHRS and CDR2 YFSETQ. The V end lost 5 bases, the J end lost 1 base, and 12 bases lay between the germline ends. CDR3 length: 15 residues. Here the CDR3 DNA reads TGCGCCAGCAGTCAAGAGCCAGGGAACACCGGGGAGCTGTTTTTT. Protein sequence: CASSQEPGNTGELFF.

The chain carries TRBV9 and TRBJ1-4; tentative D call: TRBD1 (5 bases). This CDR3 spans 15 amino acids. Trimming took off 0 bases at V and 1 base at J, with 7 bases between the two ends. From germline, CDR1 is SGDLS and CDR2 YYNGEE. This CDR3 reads CASSVGGQTNEKLFF. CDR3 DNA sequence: TGTGCCAGCAGCGTAGGGGGCCAAACTAATGAAAAACTGTTTTTT. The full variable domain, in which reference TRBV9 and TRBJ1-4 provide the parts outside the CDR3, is DSGVTQTPKHLITATGQRVTLRCSPRSGDLSVYWYQQSLDQGLQFLIQYYNGEERAKGNILERFSAQQFPDLHSELNLSSLELGDSALYFCASSVGGQTNEKLFFGSGTQLSVL.

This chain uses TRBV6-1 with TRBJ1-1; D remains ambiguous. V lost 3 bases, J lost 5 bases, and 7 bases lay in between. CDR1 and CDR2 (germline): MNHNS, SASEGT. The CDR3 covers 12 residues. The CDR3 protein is CASSERRTEAFF. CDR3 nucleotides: TGTGCCAGCAGTGAGCGAAGGACTGAAGCTTTCTTT.

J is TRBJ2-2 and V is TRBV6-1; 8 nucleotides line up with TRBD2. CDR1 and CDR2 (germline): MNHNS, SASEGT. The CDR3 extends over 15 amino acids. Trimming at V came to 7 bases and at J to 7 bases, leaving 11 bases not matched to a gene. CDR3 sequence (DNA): TGTGCCAGCACCGAACTTAGCGGGATAGTCGGGGAGCTGTTTTTT. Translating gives CASTELSGIVGELFF.

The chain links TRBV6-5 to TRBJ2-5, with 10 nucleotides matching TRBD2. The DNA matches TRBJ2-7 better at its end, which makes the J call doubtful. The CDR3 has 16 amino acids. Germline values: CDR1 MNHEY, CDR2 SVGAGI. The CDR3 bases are TGTGCCAGCAGTTACTCGAAAGCGGGAGGGGCCTACGAGCAGTACTTC. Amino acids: CASSYSKAGGAYEQYF.

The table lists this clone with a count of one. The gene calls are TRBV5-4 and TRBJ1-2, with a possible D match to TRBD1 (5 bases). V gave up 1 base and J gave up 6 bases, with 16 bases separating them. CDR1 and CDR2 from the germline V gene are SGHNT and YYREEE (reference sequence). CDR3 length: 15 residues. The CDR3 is CASSLNAGSGDGYTF. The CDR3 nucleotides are TGTGCCAGCAGCTTGAATGCAGGGAGTGGAGATGGCTACACCTTC.

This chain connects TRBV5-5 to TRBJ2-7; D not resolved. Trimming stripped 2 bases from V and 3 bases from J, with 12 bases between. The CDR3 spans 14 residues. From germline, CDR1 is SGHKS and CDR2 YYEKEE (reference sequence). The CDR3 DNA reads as TGTGCCAGCAGCTTCCAGCTGGGTATCTACGAGCAGTACTTC. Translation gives CASSFQLGIYEQYF.

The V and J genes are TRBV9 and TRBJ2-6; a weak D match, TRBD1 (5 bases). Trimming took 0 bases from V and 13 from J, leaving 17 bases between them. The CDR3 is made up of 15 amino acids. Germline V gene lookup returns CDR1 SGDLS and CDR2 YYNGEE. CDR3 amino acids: CASSVASSGARVLTF. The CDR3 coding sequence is TGTGCCAGCAGCGTAGCCAGCTCTGGGGCCAGGGTCCTGACTTTC.

CDR3 protein: CASSPRRAEQYF. CDR3 bases: TGTGCCAGCAGCCCGAGACGGGCCGAGCAGTACTTC. This rearrangement joins TRBV5-5 to TRBJ2-7; no reliable D call. The CDR3 sequence is 12 residues long. Per the germline V gene, CDR1 is SGHKS and CDR2 is YYEKEE (reference sequence). Trimming left V 4 bases short and J 6 bases short, with 11 bases between.

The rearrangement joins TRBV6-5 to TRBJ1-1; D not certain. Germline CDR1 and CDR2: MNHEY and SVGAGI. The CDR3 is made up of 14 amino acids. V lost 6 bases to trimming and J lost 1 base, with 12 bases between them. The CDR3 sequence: CASSTDLTNTEAFF. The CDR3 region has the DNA TGTGCCAGCAGCACAGACCTTACGAACACTGAAGCTTTCTTT.

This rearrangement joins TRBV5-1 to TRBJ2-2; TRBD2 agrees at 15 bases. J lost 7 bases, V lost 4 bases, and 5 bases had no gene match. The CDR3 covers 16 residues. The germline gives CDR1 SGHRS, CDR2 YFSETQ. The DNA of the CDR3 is TGCGCCAGCAGCGGACTAGCGGGAGGGTCGAGCGGGGAGCTGTTTTTT. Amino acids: CASSGLAGGSSGELFF.

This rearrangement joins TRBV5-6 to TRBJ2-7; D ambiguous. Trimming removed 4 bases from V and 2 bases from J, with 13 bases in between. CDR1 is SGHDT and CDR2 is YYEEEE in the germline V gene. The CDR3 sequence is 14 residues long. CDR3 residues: CASSQALTTYEQYF. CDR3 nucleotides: TGTGCCAGCAGCCAGGCATTAACAACCTACGAGCAGTACTTC.

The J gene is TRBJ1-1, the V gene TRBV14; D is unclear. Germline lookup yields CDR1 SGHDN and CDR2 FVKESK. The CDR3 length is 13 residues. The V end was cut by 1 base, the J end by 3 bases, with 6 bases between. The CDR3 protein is CASSQGADTEAFF. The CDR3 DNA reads TGTGCCAGCAGCCAAGGGGCAGACACTGAAGCTTTCTTT. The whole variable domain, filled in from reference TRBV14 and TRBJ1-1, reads EAGVTQFPSHSVIEKGQTVTLRCDPISGHDNLYWYRRVMGKEIKFLLHFVKESKQDESGMPNNRFLAERTGGTYSTLKVQPAELEDSGVYFCASSQGADTEAFFGQGTRLTVV.

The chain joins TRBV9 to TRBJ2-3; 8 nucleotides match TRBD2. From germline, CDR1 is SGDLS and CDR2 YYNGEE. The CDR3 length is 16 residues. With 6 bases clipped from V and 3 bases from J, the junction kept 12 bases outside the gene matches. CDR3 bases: TGTGCCAGCACCACCGGGGGGGGACCAGCGACAGATACGCAGTATTTT. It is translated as CASTTGGGPATDTQYF.